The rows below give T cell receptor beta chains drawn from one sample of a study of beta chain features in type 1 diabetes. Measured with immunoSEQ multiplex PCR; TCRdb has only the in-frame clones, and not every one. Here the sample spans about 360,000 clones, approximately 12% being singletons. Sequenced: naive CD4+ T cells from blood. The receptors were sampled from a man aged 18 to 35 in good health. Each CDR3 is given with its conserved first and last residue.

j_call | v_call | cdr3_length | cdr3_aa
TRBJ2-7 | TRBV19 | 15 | CASSRSGIWNYEQYF
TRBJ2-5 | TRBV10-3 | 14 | CAISVGQGGETQYF
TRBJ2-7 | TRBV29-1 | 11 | CSTKQGWEQYF
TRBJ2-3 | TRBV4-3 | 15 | CASSQDSGSTDTQYF
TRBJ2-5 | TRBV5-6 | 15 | CASSLVLARGKTQYF
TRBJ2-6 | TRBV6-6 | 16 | CASRTGQASGANVLTF
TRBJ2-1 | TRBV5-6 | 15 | CASSLDTGRVNGEFF
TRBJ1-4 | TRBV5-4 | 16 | CASSPGGALTNEKLFF
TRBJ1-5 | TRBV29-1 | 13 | CSAGQADNQPQHF
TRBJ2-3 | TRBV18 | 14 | CASFRLASTDTQYF
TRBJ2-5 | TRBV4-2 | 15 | CASSQGSGRQETQYF
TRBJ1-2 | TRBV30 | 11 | CAWSRYDGYTF
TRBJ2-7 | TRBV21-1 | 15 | CASSKGGDLAYEQYF
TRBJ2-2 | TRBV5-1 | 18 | CASSFSPPQPGGTGELFF
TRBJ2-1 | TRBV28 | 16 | CASSTLAGGPYNEQFF
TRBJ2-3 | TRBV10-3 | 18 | CAISGDRAINRVTDTQYF
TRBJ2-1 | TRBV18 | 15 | CASSPAFSGRATQFF
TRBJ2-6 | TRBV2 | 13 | CASRGGGANVLTF
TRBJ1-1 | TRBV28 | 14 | CASSLPSVTTEAFF
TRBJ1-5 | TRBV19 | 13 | CASSIGGNQPQHF
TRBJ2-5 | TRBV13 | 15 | CASSSPDRGQETQYF
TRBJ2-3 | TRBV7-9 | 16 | CASSLGLGPSTDTQYF
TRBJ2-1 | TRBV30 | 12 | CAWRYKYNEQFF
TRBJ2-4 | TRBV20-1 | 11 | CSARRGEIQYF
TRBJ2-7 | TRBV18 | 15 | CASSPVGDISYEQYF
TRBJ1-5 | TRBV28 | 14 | CAIAISGGYQPQHF
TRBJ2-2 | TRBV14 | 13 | CASSPQGTGELFF
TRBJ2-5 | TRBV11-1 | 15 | CASSDRVGILETQYF
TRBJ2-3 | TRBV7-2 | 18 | CASSLMTSGGESTDTQYF
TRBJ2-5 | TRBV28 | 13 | CASRGQGRETQYF
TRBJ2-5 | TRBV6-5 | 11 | CAISGGETQYF
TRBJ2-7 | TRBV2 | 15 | CASRPLTGTSYEQYF
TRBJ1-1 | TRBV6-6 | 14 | CASIGQNLNTEAFF
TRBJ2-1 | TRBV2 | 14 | CASRRASAGYEQFF
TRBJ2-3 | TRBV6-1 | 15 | CASSEGTGDRDTQYF
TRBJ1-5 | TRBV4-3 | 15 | CASSQGQGRNQPQHF
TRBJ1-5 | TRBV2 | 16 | CASSRGGQPNNQPQHF
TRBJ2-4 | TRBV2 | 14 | CASILDRGVDIQYF
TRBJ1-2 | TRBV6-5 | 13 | CASAGYPEGGYTF
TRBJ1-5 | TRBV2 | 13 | CASSGRGNQPQHF
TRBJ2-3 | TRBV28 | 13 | CASGRVGTDTQYF
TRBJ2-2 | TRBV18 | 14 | CASSLGRSAGELFF
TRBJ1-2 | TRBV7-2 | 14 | CASSLVGGTGGYTF
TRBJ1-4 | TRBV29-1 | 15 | CSVRVGGTSNEKLFF
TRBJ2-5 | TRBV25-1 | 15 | CASRPGLAYQETQYF
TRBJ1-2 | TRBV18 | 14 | CASSPGQSGDGYTF